This TCR beta chain was sequenced for a study of blood T cell repertoires in COVID-19 (dated by TCRdb to 2019 to 2021). Broadly, across the study: Samples from collaborators originated in the United States, Italy and Spain and spanned both the acute and convalescent phases of COVID-19. The prospective study material was composed of cDNA or gDNA derived from T cells, B-cell-depleted T cells, or PBMCs. Deeply sampled blood TCRbeta repertoires from subjects exposed to, actively infected with, or recovered from COVID-19 were included in the dataset. The repertoires were released in a freely available public database meant as a resource for research on the immune response to SARS-CoV-2. Samples were obtained from the ongoing ImmuneRACE study (first 160 participants) and from 950 to 1,500 subjects provided by 6 global collaborators. Nearly every sample came with metadata listing a de-identified subject ID, COVID-19 status, age in years and sex. Where HLA class I and class II types were available, the types were taken from metadata supplied by the sample provider, not from assay-based typing. Overall study results and their limits: The quantity of clinical and demographic metadata differed by source and by participant and was supplied without curation.

The CDR3 sequence holds 13 residues, the cysteine and phenylalanine included. Only CDR3 DNA is held: 39 bases, read in frame from base 1. Based on the germline V gene, the CDR1 and CDR2 sequences are SGHRS and YFSETQ. Trimming costs V 4 bases and J 1 base, and their ends lie 8 bases apart. In Seattle, one collaborating source enrolled patients while the infection was active and tracked those patients longitudinally over the course of disease. Collaborating institutions collected whole blood in K2EDTA tubes following their own protocols. For TCRbeta analysis, collaborators shipped samples in one of three forms: frozen whole blood, isolated PBMCs, or DNA extracted from either of those sample types. About this clone itself: Its recognized antigen is unknown. Base qualities are missing; no much larger clone stands one base away.

TCRbeta CDR3 regions were amplified from genomic DNA using the immunoSEQ Assay, a bias-controlled multiplex PCR. The original pipeline was this. The number of nucleated cells in each sample was estimated from the amplification of reference gene primers within the assay. To quantify the absolute abundance of each unique TCRbeta CDR3 rearrangement, sequence reads were collapsed and filtered. For each sample, productive Simpson clonality was calculated as the square root of Simpson's diversity index over productive rearrangements. TCRdb took over this immuneACCESS table, retaining in-frame rearrangements with V and J assigned. Such tables are incomplete; in checked studies, under half of the missing clones stem from an unresolved V gene, and the remainder is unexplained. D and trimming come from the DNA, and the V and J calls and clone size come from that table. The sample yields roughly 340,000 clones; 85% to 90% were counted once. 6% to 8% of the sample comes from the top ten.

The chain joins TRBV5-1 to TRBJ1-1; TRBD1 might be the D gene, on 6 matching bases. The clonotype originates from a woman in her 70s with COVID-19, enrolled during active disease. The sequencing input was peripheral blood. The CDR3 region has the sequence CASSRDKNTEAFF. DNA sequence: TGCGCCAGCAGCAGGGACAAGAACACTGAAGCTTTCTTT. Joined to the reference TRBV5-1 and TRBJ1-1 proteins, this CDR3 gives the full variable domain: KAGVTQTPRYLIKTRGQQVTLSCSPISGHRSVSWYQQTPGQGLQFLFEYFSETQRNKGNFPGRFSGRQFSNSRSEMNVSTLELGDSALYLCASSRDKNTEAFFGQGTRLTVV.